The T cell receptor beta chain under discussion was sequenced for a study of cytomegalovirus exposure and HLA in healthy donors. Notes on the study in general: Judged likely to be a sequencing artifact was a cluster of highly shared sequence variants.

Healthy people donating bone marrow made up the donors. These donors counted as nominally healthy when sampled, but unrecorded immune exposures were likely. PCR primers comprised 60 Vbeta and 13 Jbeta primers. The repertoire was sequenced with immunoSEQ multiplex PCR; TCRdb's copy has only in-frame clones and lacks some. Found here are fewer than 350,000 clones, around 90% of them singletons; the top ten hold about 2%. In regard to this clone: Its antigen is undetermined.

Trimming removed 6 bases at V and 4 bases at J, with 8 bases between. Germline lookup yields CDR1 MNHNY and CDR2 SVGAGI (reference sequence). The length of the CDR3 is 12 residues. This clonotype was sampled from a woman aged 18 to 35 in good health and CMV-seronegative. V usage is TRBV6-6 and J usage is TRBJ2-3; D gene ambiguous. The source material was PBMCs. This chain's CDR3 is CASSTRSDTQYF. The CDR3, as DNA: TGTGCCAGCAGCACTCGATCAGATACGCAGTATTTT.